These 8 T cell receptor beta chains were sequenced from one sample in a study of blood T cell repertoires in COVID-19. TCRdb keeps only in-frame clones here, not all; method: immunoSEQ multiplex PCR. Of nearly 250,000 clones listed, around 80% are singletons. The specimen sequenced was peripheral blood. The receptor source for this set is a woman older than 75 with acute or convalescent COVID-19.

This sequence joins TRBV2 and TRBJ1-4; D unclear. This CDR3 region has 15 residues. Germline V gene sequence: CDR1 SNHLY, CDR2 FYNNEI. Trimming shortened V by 5 bases and J by 4 bases, and 14 bases separated the two germline ends. The CDR3 sequence: CASSPSELNNEKLFF. CDR3 nucleotide sequence: TGTGCCAGCAGTCCCAGCGAGCTTAATAATGAAAAACTGTTTTTT.

The chain combines TRBV29-1 with TRBJ1-1; 7 nucleotides agree with TRBD1. CDR3 length: 15 residues. Trimming at V came to 6 bases and at J to 0 bases, leaving 10 bases not matched to a gene. Germline V lookup: CDR1 SQVTM, CDR2 ANQGSEA. The CDR3 region has the DNA TGCAGCGTGCCTACAGGGGCCGGAATGAACACTGAAGCTTTCTTT. It specifies CSVPTGAGMNTEAFF. Full variable domain (missing parts from reference TRBV29-1 and TRBJ1-1): SAVISQKPSRDICQRGTSLTIQCQVDSQVTMMFWYRQQPGQSLTLIATANQGSEATYESGFVIDKFPISRPNLTFSTLTVSNMSPEDSSIYLCSVPTGAGMNTEAFFGQGTRLTVV.

The rearrangement uses TRBV3-1 (or the pseudogene TRBV3-2) and TRBJ1-3; 8 bases are shared with TRBD1. From germline, CDR1 is LGHDT and CDR2 YNNKEL (reference sequence). The V gene end was trimmed by 2 bases and the J gene end by 7 bases; junction bases not matched to a gene: 10. This CDR3 spans 16 amino acids. This CDR3 is CASSQHQGAIGNTIYF. The CDR3 nucleotides read TGTGCCAGCAGCCAACATCAGGGGGCAATAGGGAACACCATATATTTT.

The chain has TRBV5-4 and TRBJ2-7; the D gene is possibly TRBD2 (6 bases). Germline-derived CDR1 and CDR2 are SGHNT and YYREEE (reference sequence). The CDR3 contains 13 residues. The germline V and J ends were trimmed by 0 bases and 9 bases, with 13 bases remaining between them. CDR3 bases: TGTGCCAGCAGCTTGGAATCGGGACTTGGGCAGTACTTC. This sequence encodes CASSLESGLGQYF.

V gene TRBV19 combines with J gene TRBJ1-5; 7 nucleotides agree with TRBD1. After removal of 6 bases from V and 0 bases from J, the junction contained 8 bases not matched to a gene. This CDR3 spans 16 amino acids. CDR1 is LNHDA and CDR2 is SQIVND in the germline V gene (reference sequence). The CDR3 loop is CASRDRRRSSNQPQHF. The CDR3 DNA follows: TGTGCCAGTAGGGACAGGCGGAGGAGTAGCAATCAGCCCCAGCATTTT.

The chain is built from TRBV19 and TRBJ2-1; weak D call: TRBD2 (5 bases). The CDR3 spans 16 residues. Germline values: CDR1 LNHDA, CDR2 SQIVND (reference sequence). V lost 6 bases and J lost 0, with 15 bases in between. The CDR3 nucleotides read TGTGCCAGTAGGGAAAGCGGCACGAGCTCCTACAATGAGCAGTTCTTC. Translated, it gives CASRESGTSSYNEQFF. The full variable domain, in which reference TRBV19 and TRBJ2-1 provide the parts outside the CDR3, is DGGITQSPKYLFRKEGQNVTLSCEQNLNHDAMYWYRQDPGQGLRLIYYSQIVNDFQKGDIAEGYSVSREKKESFPLTVTSAQKNPTAFYLCASRESGTSSYNEQFFGPGTRLTVL.

The rearrangement links TRBV5-1 to TRBJ1-4; weak D call: TRBD1 (5 bases). The CDR3 runs to 17 residues. Germline CDR1 is SGHRS and CDR2 is YFSETQ. Trimming shortened V by 1 base and J by 1 base, and 14 bases separated the two germline ends. The CDR3 coding sequence is TGCGCCAGCAGCTTGTTGGGGGGAGGAGGAACTAATGAAAAACTGTTTTTT. The encoded protein is CASSLLGGGGTNEKLFF. The variable domain in full, completed from reference TRBV5-1 and TRBJ1-4, reads KAGVTQTPRYLIKTRGQQVTLSCSPISGHRSVSWYQQTPGQGLQFLFEYFSETQRNKGNFPGRFSGRQFSNSRSEMNVSTLELGDSALYLCASSLLGGGGTNEKLFFGSGTQLSVL.

This chain uses TRBV7-2 with TRBJ1-4; D not resolved. Germline lookup yields CDR1 SGHTA and CDR2 FQGNSA. V lost 4 bases and J 7 bases, leaving 7 bases between the germline ends. This CDR3 has 12 residues. CDR3 DNA: TGTGCCAGCAGCTCCCAGCGTGAAAAACTGTTTTTT. Residues: CASSSQREKLFF. The full variable domain, with the rest looked up from reference TRBV7-2 and TRBJ1-4, is GAGVSQSPSNKVTEKGKDVELRCDPISGHTALYWYRQSLGQGLEFLIYFQGNSAPDKSGLPSDRFSAERTGGSVSTLTIQRTQQEDSAVYLCASSSQREKLFFGSGTQLSVL.